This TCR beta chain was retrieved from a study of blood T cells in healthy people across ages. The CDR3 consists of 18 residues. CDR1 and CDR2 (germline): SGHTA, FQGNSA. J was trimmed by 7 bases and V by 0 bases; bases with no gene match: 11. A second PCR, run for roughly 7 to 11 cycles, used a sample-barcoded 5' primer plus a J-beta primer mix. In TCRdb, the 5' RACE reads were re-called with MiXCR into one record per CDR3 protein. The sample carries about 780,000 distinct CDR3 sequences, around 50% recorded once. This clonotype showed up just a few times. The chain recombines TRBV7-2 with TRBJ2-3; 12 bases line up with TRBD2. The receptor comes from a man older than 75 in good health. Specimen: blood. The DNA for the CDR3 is TGTGCCAGCAGCTTAGCGAGCCTAGCGGGAGGGTATTTTTATACGCAGTATTTT. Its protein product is CASSLASLAGGYFYTQYF.